Presented here are 23 T cell receptor beta chains from one specimen sequenced in a study of blood T cell repertoires in COVID-19 (dated by TCRdb to 2020 to 2022). Libraries came from the immunoSEQ multiplex PCR assay. The clones in this table, taken by TCRdb from immuneACCESS, are in-frame only. Not every clone is retained; where verified, under half of the shortfall comes from an unresolved V gene, and the cause of the rest is unknown. This sample lists roughly 460,000 clones; about 90% were detected once. The ten largest account for 0.7% to 1% of the sample. Material: peripheral blood. The source of these receptors is a man in his late teens or twenties with COVID-19, enrolled during active disease.

The V gene is TRBV2, the J gene TRBJ1-6; 9 bases fit TRBD1. The CDR3 is 16 residues long. The junction had 10 bases not matched to a gene; V was cut back by 3 bases and J by 10 bases. Germline CDR1 is SNHLY and CDR2 is FYNNEI. The CDR3 sequence is CASSELMGTGRSPLHF. The CDR3 region has the DNA TGTGCCAGCAGTGAGTTGATGGGGACAGGGCGATCACCCCTCCACTTT.

The chain has TRBV6-5 and TRBJ1-6; D gene ambiguous. Trimming removed 6 bases at V and 10 bases at J, with 19 bases between. Germline assignment: CDR1 MNHEY and CDR2 SVGAGI. The CDR3 runs to 15 residues. CDR3 residues: CASRRGGNNVSPLHF. In DNA, the CDR3 is TGTGCCAGCAGGCGCGGAGGGAACAACGTATCACCCCTCCACTTT.

The rearrangement links TRBV10-2 to TRBJ2-2; TRBD1 matches at 10 bases. Unmatched junction bases numbered 7, after V lost 2 bases and J lost 7 bases. The CDR3 sequence is 16 residues long. The germline CDR1 and CDR2 sequences are WSHSY and SAAADI. The CDR3 DNA is TGCGCCAGCAGTGAGGACAGGGGGCTGGTCAGCGGGGAGCTGTTTTTT. Translated: CASSEDRGLVSGELFF.

This rearrangement joins TRBV4-1 to TRBJ2-3, with D unclear. The V gene's germline CDR1 is MGHRA and CDR2 YSYEKL. The CDR3 runs 14 residues. V was trimmed by 0 bases and J by 6 bases, leaving 10 bases between them. The CDR3, as DNA: TGCGCCAGCAGCCAAGATCGCAGTACCGATACGCAGTATTTT. Its translation is CASSQDRSTDTQYF.

This clone was seen once. The chain is built from TRBV5-1 and TRBJ2-1; D is unclear. Trimming shortened V by 4 bases and J by 5 bases, and 10 bases separated the two germline ends. The CDR3 runs 13 residues. Germline loops: CDR1 SGHRS, CDR2 YFSETQ. The CDR3: CASSTYSNNEQFF. The CDR3 coding sequence is TGCGCCAGCAGCACCTACAGTAACAATGAGCAGTTCTTC.

This chain links TRBV3-1 (or the pseudogene TRBV3-2) with TRBJ2-5; D uncertain. CDR3 length equals 13 residues. V was trimmed by 3 bases and J by 0 bases, leaving 5 bases between them. The V gene's germline CDR1 is LGHDT and CDR2 YNNKEL (reference sequence). CDR3 in amino acids: CASSQGYQETQYF. The CDR3 nucleotides are TGTGCCAGCAGCCAGGGCTACCAAGAGACCCAGTACTTC.

This rearrangement joins TRBV29-1 to TRBJ2-7; D gene ambiguous. Trimming removed 4 bases from V and 0 bases from J, with 10 bases in between. This CDR3 region has 13 residues. Per germline, CDR1 SQVTM and CDR2 ANQGSEA. The CDR3 loop reads CSVVSESSYEQYF. DNA for the CDR3: TGCAGCGTTGTATCTGAGAGCTCCTACGAGCAGTACTTC.

The V gene is TRBV10-1, the J gene TRBJ2-3, with 8 bases aligning to TRBD2. V shed 2 bases, J shed 3 bases, and the junction held 4 bases outside the gene matches. This CDR3 comprises 15 residues. Germline V CDR1 and CDR2: WNHNN, SYGVQD (reference sequence). The CDR3: CASSEGSGRTDTQYF. The DNA for the CDR3 is TGCGCCAGCAGTGAGGGGAGCGGGAGAACAGATACGCAGTATTTT.

This clone was found once. CDR3: CASSRDRGWDTQYF. Written as DNA, the CDR3 is TGTGCCAGCAGTCGGGACAGGGGTTGGGATACGCAGTATTTT. This chain uses TRBV6-6 with TRBJ2-3, with TRBD1 identical over 10 bases. V was clipped by 5 bases and J by 6 bases; unmatched bases: 5. CDR1 is MNHNY, CDR2 SVGAGI, per germline (reference sequence). The CDR3 is 14 amino acids.

The chain combines TRBV5-1 with TRBJ1-2, with TRBD1 matching 8 bases. There are 14 residues in the CDR3. Germline-derived CDR1 and CDR2 are SGHRS and YFSETQ. Germline trimming cut 2 bases from V and 8 bases from J; bases unmatched to any gene: 8. CDR3 coding DNA: TGCGCCAGCAGCTTTGCAGCGACAGGGGAGGGCTACACCTTC. Protein sequence: CASSFAATGEGYTF.

CDR3 DNA sequence: TGTGCCAGCAGCCAAGGATTCCAGGGAGGTAACTATGGCTACACCTTC. As protein: CASSQGFQGGNYGYTF. This chain connects TRBV3-1 (or the pseudogene TRBV3-2) to TRBJ1-2; D is perhaps TRBD1 (5 bases). The CDR3 covers 16 residues. With 1 base removed from V and 1 base from J, the gap between germline ends came to 13 bases. Germline loops: CDR1 LGHDT, CDR2 YNNKEL (reference sequence).

The chain couples TRBV9 to TRBJ2-5, with a possible D match to TRBD2 (5 bases). The CDR3 contains 14 residues. Per germline, CDR1 SGDLS and CDR2 YYNGEE. Trimming took 0 bases from V and 5 from J, leaving 11 bases between them. The CDR3 protein is CASSVANGEETQYF. The CDR3 bases are TGTGCCAGCAGCGTAGCTAACGGGGAGGAGACCCAGTACTTC.

The rearrangement links TRBV5-6 to TRBJ2-5; the D gene is possibly TRBD2 (7 bases). Looked up from germline, CDR1 is SGHDT and CDR2 is YYEEEE. The length of the CDR3 is 14 residues. V shed 3 bases and J shed 5 bases, with 14 bases lying between them. In DNA form, the CDR3 reads TGTGCCAGCAGCTCCCGAGGGGGAGGGGAGACCCAGTACTTC. Translating it yields CASSSRGGGETQYF.

V is TRBV19 and J is TRBJ1-5; the match to TRBD1 covers 9 bases. Germline lookup yields CDR1 LNHDA and CDR2 SQIVND (reference sequence). There are 15 residues in the CDR3. V gave up 5 bases and J gave up 7 bases; unmatched junction bases: 9. The CDR3 coding sequence is TGTGCCAGTAGTCCTTCACAGGGGGCAGGGCAGCCCCAGCATTTT. Residues: CASSPSQGAGQPQHF.

The chain recombines TRBV14 with TRBJ2-6, with D possibly matching TRBD2 (5 bases). The V end lost 4 bases, the J end lost 0 bases, and 13 bases lay between the germline ends. Germline-derived CDR1 and CDR2 are SGHDN and FVKESK. CDR3 length: 17 amino acids. CDR3 sequence: CASSRRFRSSGANVLTF. CDR3 nucleotides: TGTGCCAGCAGCCGGAGGTTTAGGAGCTCTGGGGCCAACGTCCTGACTTTC.

Comment on this clone: The same CDR3 can be traced to other DNA sequences in this sample. The gene calls are TRBV6-6 and TRBJ2-3, with D hard to call. CDR3 length equals 12 residues. Germline-derived CDR1 and CDR2 are MNHNY and SVGAGI (reference sequence). The V end was cut by 0 bases, the J end by 6 bases, with 4 bases between. This chain's CDR3 is CASSYSGDTQYF. DNA for the CDR3: TGTGCCAGCAGTTACTCCGGGGATACGCAGTATTTT.

This clone was found once. V is TRBV4-1 and J is TRBJ2-2, with D hard to call. The CDR3 extends over 14 amino acids. CDR1 is MGHRA and CDR2 is YSYEKL in the germline V gene. V lost 1 base and J 2 bases, leaving 5 bases between the germline ends. The CDR3 DNA reads as TGCGCCAGCAGCCAAGGAGAAAACACCGGGGAGCTGTTTTTT. This codes for CASSQGENTGELFF.

As concerns this clone: The sample carries other DNA sequences with the same CDR3. V gene TRBV7-9 combines with J gene TRBJ1-2; TRBD1 aligns across 11 bases. V shed 3 bases, J shed 8 bases, and the junction held 5 bases outside the gene matches. This CDR3 has 14 amino acids. In germline, CDR1 is SEHNR, CDR2 FQNEAQ (reference sequence). CDR3 sequence reads: CASSLGTGGRGYTF. The CDR3 DNA reads TGTGCCAGCAGCTTGGGGACAGGGGGGCGGGGCTACACCTTC.

The table lists this clone with a count of one. J is TRBJ2-7 and V is TRBV6-1; TRBD1 might be the D (6 bases). The CDR3 has 15 amino acids. Germline-derived CDR1 and CDR2 are MNHNS and SASEGT. V was trimmed by 3 bases and J by 0 bases, leaving 12 bases between them. The CDR3 coding sequence is TGTGCCAGCAGTGACGGACAGTCCAGCTCCTACGAGCAGTACTTC. It encodes CASSDGQSSSYEQYF.

This clone came up a few times. The J gene is TRBJ2-1, the V gene TRBV6-1; D is undetermined. Germline CDR1 reads MNHNS; CDR2 reads SASEGT. The V and J ends lost 1 base and 4 bases respectively, with 14 bases between them. The CDR3 is 16 residues long. Here the CDR3 reads CASSEGLVGWYNEQFF. The CDR3 DNA is TGTGCCAGCAGTGAAGGTCTAGTTGGATGGTACAATGAGCAGTTCTTC.

This chain uses TRBV25-1 with TRBJ1-2; 10 bases are shared with TRBD1. J was trimmed by 7 bases and V by 10 bases; bases with no gene match: 6. Germline V gene lookup returns CDR1 MGHDK and CDR2 SYGVNS. The CDR3 has 12 amino acids. CDR3 loop: CATDRDRGGYTF. CDR3 nucleotide sequence: TGTGCCACAGACCGGGACAGGGGTGGCTACACCTTC.

This chain links TRBV9 with TRBJ1-6, with D unresolved. CDR1 and CDR2 from the germline V gene are SGDLS and YYNGEE. This CDR3 is 12 amino acids long. Deletions cut 3 bases from V and 9 bases from J, with 7 bases between. CDR3 coding DNA: TGTGCCAGCAGCGGCCTAACTTCACCCCTCCACTTT. Its protein product is CASSGLTSPLHF. Complete variable domain (other parts from reference TRBV9 and TRBJ1-6): DSGVTQTPKHLITATGQRVTLRCSPRSGDLSVYWYQQSLDQGLQFLIQYYNGEERAKGNILERFSAQQFPDLHSELNLSSLELGDSALYFCASSGLTSPLHFGNGTRLTVT.

This sequence joins TRBV5-5 and TRBJ2-5, with D uncertain. Trimming pared 0 bases from V and 3 bases from J, leaving 9 bases between. This CDR3 spans 14 amino acids. The germline V gene encodes CDR1 SGHKS and CDR2 YYEKEE (reference sequence). The CDR3 protein is CASSLVIAKETQYF. CDR3 coding DNA: TGTGCCAGCAGCTTGGTGATTGCTAAAGAGACCCAGTACTTC. Supplemented by reference TRBV5-5 and TRBJ2-5, the full variable domain reads DAGVTQSPTHLIKTRGQQVTLRCSPISGHKSVSWYQQVLGQGPQFIFQYYEKEERGRGNFPDRFSARQFPNYSSELNVNALLLGDSALYLCASSLVIAKETQYFGPGTRLLVL.